The 28 T cell receptor beta chains below all came from one sample that was sequenced in a study of CD8 T cells in ankylosing spondylitis. TCRdb redid the calling of the 5' RACE reads with MiXCR, one entry per CDR3 protein. In the table there are more than 300,000 distinct CDR3 sequences, roughly 11% of which are singletons. What was sequenced was blood, either unsorted or a sorted T cell fraction (not recorded which). The origin of the receptors is a female donor with ankylosing spondylitis or in good health (not recorded which).

This clonotype was seen repeatedly, ten times or more. The chain recombines TRBV15 with TRBJ2-7, with 8 bases that match TRBD2. J was trimmed by 3 bases and V by 1 base; bases with no gene match: 8. The V gene's germline CDR1 is LNHNV and CDR2 YYDKDF (reference sequence). CDR3 length: 16 residues. For the CDR3, the DNA is TGTGCCACCAGCAGAGGAGGGAGCGGGGGCCTCTACGAGCAGTACTTC. This codes for CATSRGGSGGLYEQYF.

J is TRBJ1-4 and V is TRBV2; perhaps TRBD1 as D (6 bases). CDR3 length: 14 residues. The V end lost 2 bases, the J end lost 7 bases, and 11 bases lay between the germline ends. Germline V gives CDR1 SNHLY, CDR2 FYNNEI. CDR3 nucleotide sequence: TGTGCCAGCAGTGAACTGGGGGGGCGTGAAAAACTGTTTTTT. It codes for CASSELGGREKLFF.

This clonotype was counted at least ten times. This chain joins TRBV12-3 or TRBV12-4 and TRBJ2-2, with 7 bases that match TRBD1. There are 16 residues in the CDR3. J lost 3 bases, V lost 6 bases, and 10 bases had no gene match. The CDR3 loop reads CASSPPGQLYTGELFF. Here the CDR3 DNA reads TGTGCCAGCAGCCCACCGGGACAGCTTTACACCGGGGAGCTGTTTTTT.

This clonotype was picked up many times. The gene calls are TRBV5-1 and TRBJ1-2; D may be TRBD1 (6 bases). The CDR3 spans 14 residues. Germline assignment: CDR1 SGHRS and CDR2 YFSETQ. Trimming removed 4 bases from V and 6 bases from J, with 16 bases in between. The CDR3 nucleotides are TGCGCCAGCAGCCCCATTGTTGGGGGCCATGGCTACACCTTC. Protein product: CASSPIVGGHGYTF.

This clonotype was seen a few times. The chain recombines TRBV5-6 with TRBJ2-6; D may be TRBD2 (5 bases). Germline V gene sequence: CDR1 SGHDT, CDR2 YYEEEE. The CDR3 is 18 amino acids. Trimming left V 3 bases short and J 5 bases short, with 21 bases between. CDR3 DNA: TGTGCCAGCAGCTCCCCTCGGGGTCCAGTCTCCTGGGCCAACGTCCTGACTTTC. It specifies CASSSPRGPVSWANVLTF.

In this sample, this clonotype turned up many times. The chain links TRBV7-9 to TRBJ1-1; D remains ambiguous. CDR3 length: 13 residues. Germline-derived CDR1 and CDR2 are SEHNR and FQNEAQ (reference sequence). Deletions cut 5 bases from V and 3 bases from J, with 10 bases between. CDR3 residues: CASSPRTDTEAFF. For the CDR3, the DNA is TGTGCCAGCAGCCCCCGCACGGACACTGAAGCTTTCTTT.

At least ten counts were recorded for this clonotype. The chain carries TRBV5-6 and TRBJ2-7; TRBD1 is a possible D gene (6 bases). Trimming removed 0 bases at V and 4 bases at J, with 8 bases between. Looked up from germline, CDR1 is SGHDT and CDR2 is YYEEEE. This CDR3 has 13 amino acids. Here the CDR3 DNA reads TGTGCCAGCAGCTTGGCCAGGGGTTACGAGCAGTACTTC. It encodes CASSLARGYEQYF.

In this sample, this clonotype turned up many times. V is TRBV24-1 and J is TRBJ2-1; D is uncertain. The CDR3 runs to 13 residues. Trimming pared 1 base from V and 8 bases from J, leaving 8 bases between. Germline lookup yields CDR1 KGHDR and CDR2 SFDVKD. Here the CDR3 reads CATSDFWSDEQFF. CDR3 coding DNA: TGTGCCACCAGTGATTTTTGGAGCGATGAGCAGTTCTTC.

Remarks on this clonotype: This sequence may be a read error, since a much larger clone differs from it by one base. CDR3 coding DNA: TGCAGTGCTAGCAACAGGGGCACCGCATCCGATACGCAGTATTTT. Its translation is CSASNRGTASDTQYF. The rearrangement uses TRBV20-1 and TRBJ2-3, with 7 bases aligning to TRBD1. V lost 3 bases, J lost 6 bases, and 12 bases stayed unmatched. CDR1 DFQATT and CDR2 SNEGSKA come from the germline V gene (reference sequence). This CDR3 is 15 amino acids long.

This clonotype has more than one count but fewer than ten. The V gene is TRBV6-2 or TRBV6-3, the J gene TRBJ2-2, with 8 positions matching TRBD1. The J segment lost 3 bases and the V segment lost 5 bases, leaving 5 bases of the junction unmatched. The germline CDR1 and CDR2 sequences are MNHEY and SVGEGT. The CDR3 contains 15 residues. The CDR3 region is CASSLRTGYTGELFF. CDR3 bases: TGTGCCAGCAGTCTCCGGACAGGGTACACCGGGGAGCTGTTTTTT.

This clonotype was picked up a small number of times. V is TRBV5-1 and J is TRBJ1-6, with 10 nucleotides matching TRBD1. Germline trimming cut 4 bases from V and 7 bases from J; bases unmatched to any gene: 2. The germline gives CDR1 SGHRS, CDR2 YFSETQ. The CDR3 spans 14 residues. The CDR3 spells CASSTGQGNSPLHF. In DNA, the CDR3 is TGCGCCAGCAGCACGGGACAGGGGAATTCACCCCTCCACTTT. Filled out from reference TRBV5-1 and TRBJ1-6, the complete variable domain reads KAGVTQTPRYLIKTRGQQVTLSCSPISGHRSVSWYQQTPGQGLQFLFEYFSETQRNKGNFPGRFSGRQFSNSRSEMNVSTLELGDSALYLCASSTGQGNSPLHFGNGTRLTVT.

This clonotype was seen at least ten times. The chain employs TRBV7-2 and TRBJ2-1; D possibly corresponds to TRBD1 (5 bases). The germline CDR1 and CDR2 sequences are SGHTA and FQGNSA. The V and J ends lost 4 bases and 5 bases respectively, with 9 bases between them. This CDR3 comprises 13 residues. CDR3 region: CASSSGQDNEQFF. The DNA of the CDR3 is TGTGCCAGCAGCTCAGGACAAGACAATGAGCAGTTCTTC.

For this clonotype: A read error may explain this, as a much larger clone is one base away. J is TRBJ2-1 and V is TRBV7-9; 7 positions match TRBD1. The CDR3 spans 12 residues. V shed 5 bases, J shed 9 bases, and the junction held 4 bases outside the gene matches. Germline-derived CDR1 and CDR2 are SEHNR and FQNEAQ (reference sequence). In DNA form, the CDR3 reads TGTGCCAGCAGCGGGACAGACATTGAGCAGTTCTTC. Its protein product is CASSGTDIEQFF.

CDR3: CSAMWGGVAYEQYF. CDR3 nucleotide sequence: TGCAGTGCTATGTGGGGGGGCGTCGCCTACGAGCAGTACTTC. J is TRBJ2-7 and V is TRBV20-1; D is perhaps TRBD2 (7 bases). CDR1 is DFQATT and CDR2 is SNEGSKA in the germline V gene (reference sequence). V was clipped by 4 bases and J by 2 bases, with 15 bases between them. There are 14 residues in the CDR3.

This clonotype has ten or more counts. V is TRBV5-4 and J is TRBJ2-7; 12 bases are a match to TRBD2. The CDR3 is 17 amino acids. The V segment lost 4 bases and the J segment 6 bases; nucleotides outside the gene matches: 14. Germline CDR1 and CDR2: SGHNT and YYREEE (reference sequence). The CDR3 reads CASSPNLRTSGNSEQYF. CDR3 DNA: TGTGCCAGCAGCCCGAATTTACGGACTAGCGGGAATTCCGAGCAGTACTTC.

This clonotype was observed many times. The V and J genes are TRBV7-8 and TRBJ2-3, with 8 bases lining up with TRBD2. The germline gives CDR1 SGHVS, CDR2 FQNEAQ. The CDR3 loop spans 17 amino acids. With V trimmed by 0 bases and J by 4 bases, 9 bases remained unmatched. In DNA form, the CDR3 reads TGTGCCAGCAGCTTAGCGCCGTCGGGAGGGCCAGCAGATACGCAGTATTTT. This encodes CASSLAPSGGPADTQYF.

This clonotype has a handful of counts. The chain has TRBV7-2 and TRBJ2-2, with D perhaps given as TRBD1 or TRBD2 (5 bases each). CDR3 length equals 15 residues. The V and J ends lost 3 bases and 4 bases respectively, with 12 bases between them. Germline CDR1 reads SGHTA; CDR2 reads FQGNSA. The CDR3 DNA follows: TGTGCCAGCAGCTTCGGATCCGGGGCCACCGGGGAGCTGTTTTTT. It encodes CASSFGSGATGELFF. The complete variable domain, with remaining parts taken from reference TRBV7-2 and TRBJ2-2, reads GAGVSQSPSNKVTEKGKDVELRCDPISGHTALYWYRQSLGQGLEFLIYFQGNSAPDKSGLPSDRFSAERTGGSVSTLTIQRTQQEDSAVYLCASSFGSGATGELFFGEGSRLTVL.

The sample holds a few counts of this clonotype. The chain couples TRBV29-1 to TRBJ2-7; maybe TRBD2 (6 bases). Germline-derived CDR1 and CDR2 are SQVTM and ANQGSEA. CDR3 length equals 14 residues. Trimming left V 8 bases short and J 6 bases short, with 23 bases between. The CDR3 DNA reads TGCAGCATATCCGCGGGACTCCATTCGCGCGAGCAGTACTTC. This translates into CSISAGLHSREQYF.

CDR3 nucleotide sequence: TGTGCCAGCAGCCAAAAGTGGACTGCGGGGGCCAAAAACATTCAGTACTTC. Amino acid sequence: CASSQKWTAGAKNIQYF. The chain joins TRBV9 to TRBJ2-4; maybe TRBD2 (6 bases). CDR3 size: 17 residues. Trimming removed 4 bases from V and 1 base from J, with 18 bases in between. CDR1 SGDLS and CDR2 YYNGEE come from the germline V gene.

This clonotype has more than one count but fewer than ten. This chain links TRBV7-9 with TRBJ1-1; a possible D gene is TRBD1 (5 bases). Per the germline V gene, CDR1 is SEHNR and CDR2 is FQNEAQ (reference sequence). Trimming took 5 bases from V and 4 from J, leaving 20 bases between them. This CDR3 has 16 amino acids. Here the CDR3 DNA reads TGTGCCAGCAGCCCTCCTCGGGACCCCGGTGCCACTGAAGCTTTCTTT. Its translation is CASSPPRDPGATEAFF. The full variable domain, in which reference TRBV7-9 and TRBJ1-1 provide the parts outside the CDR3, is DTGVSQNPRHKITKRGQNVTFRCDPISEHNRLYWYRQTLGQGPEFLTYFQNEAQLEKSRLLSDRFSAERPKGSFSTLEIQRTEQGDSAMYLCASSPPRDPGATEAFFGQGTRLTVV.

This clonotype has a handful of counts. V gene TRBV3-1 combines with J gene TRBJ2-2; TRBD2 aligns across 7 bases. V lost 4 bases to trimming and J lost 4 bases; unmatched junction nucleotides: 9. Germline V CDR1 and CDR2: LGHDT, YNNKEL (reference sequence). The CDR3 contains 16 residues. The CDR3 protein is CASSPKVLAFTGELFF. The CDR3 DNA follows: TGTGCCAGCAGCCCTAAAGTACTAGCGTTCACCGGGGAGCTGTTTTTT.

The chain carries TRBV28 and TRBJ2-1; a possible D gene is TRBD2 (5 bases). The V end lost 2 bases, the J end lost 5 bases, and 13 bases lay between the germline ends. This CDR3 region has 15 residues. CDR1 and CDR2 from the germline V gene are MDHEN and SYDVKM. The DNA for the CDR3 is TGTGCCAGCAGTTTAGTATCGGAGGTGAACAATGAGCAGTTCTTC. It translates to CASSLVSEVNNEQFF.

The table lists this clonotype with many counts. The V and J genes are TRBV5-1 and TRBJ2-3; either TRBD1 or TRBD2 may fit D (5 bases each). This CDR3 region has 15 residues. The germline V gene has CDR1 SGHRS and CDR2 YFSETQ. Trimming took off 9 bases at V and 0 bases at J, with 17 bases between the two ends. Written as DNA, the CDR3 is TGCGCCACAAAAACCGGGGCCCACAGCACAGATACGCAGTATTTT. Protein: CATKTGAHSTDTQYF.

This clonotype has ten or more counts. V gene TRBV4-3 combines with J gene TRBJ2-1, with D uncertain. The CDR3 has 16 amino acids. V lost 0 bases, J lost 2 bases, and 11 bases lay in between. Germline-derived CDR1 and CDR2 are LGHNA and YSLEER. CDR3 sequence (DNA): TGCGCCAGCAGCCAAGATAGGGTTAGACCCTACAATGAGCAGTTCTTC. Its translation is CASSQDRVRPYNEQFF.

This clonotype was detected many times. The CDR3 is CASSPSIQKSGRNSYNEQFF. The CDR3 coding sequence is TGTGCCAGCAGTCCTTCTATTCAGAAAAGCGGGAGGAATTCCTACAATGAGCAGTTCTTC. V is TRBV11-1 and J is TRBJ2-1; TRBD2 agrees at 9 bases. Looked up from germline, CDR1 is SGHAT and CDR2 is FQDESV (reference sequence). V lost 6 bases to trimming and J lost 1 base; unmatched junction nucleotides: 19. The CDR3 is 20 residues long.

This clonotype was recorded many times. V is TRBV5-1 and J is TRBJ2-3, with 11 bases aligning to TRBD2. Germline-derived CDR1 and CDR2 are SGHRS and YFSETQ. Unmatched junction bases numbered 4, after V lost 5 bases and J lost 5 bases. The CDR3 is 14 residues long. CDR3 residues: CASRLAGVRDTQYF. Here the CDR3 DNA reads TGCGCCAGCAGACTAGCGGGAGTAAGAGATACGCAGTATTTT.

This clonotype has a count of ten or more. V gene TRBV5-1 combines with J gene TRBJ2-1, with 7 positions matching TRBD1. J gave up 0 bases and V 5 bases, and 8 bases lay outside the gene matches. Germline V gives CDR1 SGHRS, CDR2 YFSETQ. The CDR3 extends over 16 amino acids. The DNA for the CDR3 is TGCGCCAGCAGTATTACAGGGGCTAGCTCCTACAATGAGCAGTTCTTC. This codes for CASSITGASSYNEQFF.

In DNA, the CDR3 is TGTGCCAGCAGAGAGGGAACTGGAAACACCATATATTTT. It translates to CASREGTGNTIYF. V usage is TRBV7-9 and J usage is TRBJ1-3; D remains unclear. The V gene's germline CDR1 is SEHNR and CDR2 FQNEAQ (reference sequence). The CDR3 has 13 amino acids. Trimming pared 6 bases from V and 2 bases from J, leaving 8 bases between.